The following is a T cell receptor (beta chain) sequence with its context. Amplification used 60 Vbeta primers and 13 Jbeta primers. Data came from immunoSEQ multiplex PCR; TCRdb stores just in-frame clones and leaves some out. The sample holds over 150,000 clones, about 72% seen once. This specimen belongs to a study of cytomegalovirus exposure and HLA in healthy donors. This TCR was recovered from a man in his sixties in good health and CMV-seronegative. The material sequenced was PBMCs.

CDR3 region: CASSPGGLETQYF. CDR3 nucleotide sequence: TGTGCCAGCAGCCCAGGGGGGTTGGAGACCCAGTACTTC. The chain is built from TRBV4-2 and TRBJ2-5, with TRBD1 as a possible D gene (7 bases). Trimming left V 4 bases short and J 5 bases short, with 11 bases between. Germline values: CDR1 LGHNA, CDR2 YNFKEQ. This CDR3 has 13 residues.